This T cell receptor beta chain was sequenced for a study of blood T cell repertoires in COVID-19. Original processing methods: How many nucleated cells were present was estimated from reference gene primer amplification. Assay: immunoSEQ multiplex PCR; the TCRdb copy retains only in-frame clones and omits some. That table gives V, J and clone size, and the DNA gave D and trimming. In the table there are approximately 230,000 clones, roughly 80% of which are singletons. This receptor was identified in a man aged 80 or over with acute or convalescent COVID-19. Sequenced: peripheral blood.

CDR3 region: CASSPRTGTYRTDTQYF. CDR3 nucleotide sequence: TGCGCCAGCAGTCCCCGGACTGGGACTTATCGCACAGATACGCAGTATTTT. The genes are TRBV10-1 and TRBJ2-3, with a tentative D call TRBD2 (6 bases). This CDR3 comprises 17 residues. The V gene lost 5 bases and the J gene lost 1 base, with 19 bases spanning the gap. Germline V gene data show CDR1 as WNHNN and CDR2 as SYGVQD (reference sequence).